The clone carrying this TCR beta chain appeared a few times. These data originate in a study of shared T cell receptors in the human thymus. Germline CDR1 and CDR2: LGHNA and YSLEER. V lost 4 bases, J lost 6 bases, and 18 bases lay in between. The CDR3 runs 16 residues. Clones were read by immunoSEQ multiplex PCR, and TCRdb kept only the in-frame ones, dropping some. The table records 700,000 or so clones, approximately 83% of them present only once. The same sample was also studied in work on human thymus T cells. From that second work: Finnish infants who were healthy and having corrective surgery for congenital heart defects made up the donors. Resections obtained during corrective heart surgery supplied the thymus tissue. V and J genes seemed to be used with bias in thymic and blood repertoires. Related research has reported that thymic repertoires overlap highly among unrelated individuals.

The V gene is TRBV4-3, the J gene TRBJ1-4, with a tentative D call TRBD1 (6 bases). Sequenced input: thymocytes. The sequence came from a girl less than two years old with a congenital heart defect. The CDR3 loop is CASSPGTSEVDEKLFF. CDR3 bases: TGCGCCAGCAGCCCGGGGACATCGGAGGTAGATGAAAAACTGTTTTTT.